Listed here is a single TCR beta chain. Looked up from germline, CDR1 is LGHNA and CDR2 is YSLEER. V shed 0 bases and J shed 3 bases, with 18 bases lying between them. This CDR3 is 18 amino acids long. Random hexamers were used to reverse transcribe roughly 0.5 to 1 ug of RNA. The immunoSEQ assay covered 54 Vbeta and 13 Jbeta segments for CDR3. Each CDR3 protein is one row after TCRdb ran MiXCR on the immunoSEQ multiplex PCR reads. The sample yields 110,000 or so distinct CDR3 sequences, around 94% seen once. The data were obtained in a study of CD8 T cells in Susac syndrome. Controls matched for age and sex were healthy donors. TEMRA cells were FACS-enriched, and CD8+ and CD4+ T cells were isolated negatively.

The receptor's source is a human donor in good health. The rearrangement uses TRBV4-3 and TRBJ2-1, with D unclear. Sequenced: CD4+ T cells from PBMCs. Here the CDR3 DNA reads TGCGCCAGCAGCCAAGAGTCTAGTGCGTTCTTACGCTACAATGAGCAGTTCTTC. Translated: CASSQESSAFLRYNEQFF.